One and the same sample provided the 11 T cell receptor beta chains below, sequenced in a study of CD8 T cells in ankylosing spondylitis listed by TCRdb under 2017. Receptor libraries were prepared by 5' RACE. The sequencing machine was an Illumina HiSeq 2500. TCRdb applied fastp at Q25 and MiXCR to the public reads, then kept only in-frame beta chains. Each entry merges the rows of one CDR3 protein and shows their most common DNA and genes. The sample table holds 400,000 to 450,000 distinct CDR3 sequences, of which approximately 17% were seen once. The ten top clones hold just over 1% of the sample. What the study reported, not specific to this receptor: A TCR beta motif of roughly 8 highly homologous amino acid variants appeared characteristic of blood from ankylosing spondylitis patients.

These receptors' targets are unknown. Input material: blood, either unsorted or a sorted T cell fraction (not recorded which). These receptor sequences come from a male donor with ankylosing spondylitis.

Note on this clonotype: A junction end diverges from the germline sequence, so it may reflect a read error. The CDR3 sequence is CASSLEGGGILLRKHF. The CDR3 DNA reads TGTGCCAGCAGCTTGGAAGGCGGGGGGATCCTACTACGCAAGCACTTC. The genes are TRBV5-6 and TRBJ2-5; 8 nucleotides agree with TRBD2. CDR3 length: 16 residues. Germline lookup yields CDR1 SGHDT and CDR2 YYEEEE.

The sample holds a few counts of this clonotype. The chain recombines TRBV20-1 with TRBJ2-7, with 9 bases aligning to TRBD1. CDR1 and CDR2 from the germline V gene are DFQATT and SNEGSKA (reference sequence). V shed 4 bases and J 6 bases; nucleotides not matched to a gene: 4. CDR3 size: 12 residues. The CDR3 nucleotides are TGCAGTGCTAAACAGGGGGCTGGCGAGCAGTACTTC. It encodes CSAKQGAGEQYF.

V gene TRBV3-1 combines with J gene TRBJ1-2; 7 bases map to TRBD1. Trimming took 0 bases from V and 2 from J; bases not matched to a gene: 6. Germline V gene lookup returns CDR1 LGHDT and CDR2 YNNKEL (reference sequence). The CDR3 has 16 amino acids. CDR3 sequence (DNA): TGTGCCAGCAGCCAAGAGGGGCAGGGGGGGAACTATGGCTACACCTTC. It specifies CASSQEGQGGNYGYTF.

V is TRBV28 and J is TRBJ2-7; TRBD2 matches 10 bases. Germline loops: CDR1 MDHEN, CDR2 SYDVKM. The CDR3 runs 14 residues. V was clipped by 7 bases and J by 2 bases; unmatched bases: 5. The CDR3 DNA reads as TGTGCCAGCAACGAAGCGGGAGGGCCCTACGAGCAGTACTTC. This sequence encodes CASNEAGGPYEQYF. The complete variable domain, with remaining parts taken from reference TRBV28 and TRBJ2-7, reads DVKVTQSSRYLVKRTGEKVFLECVQDMDHENMFWYRQDPGLGLRLIYFSYDVKMKEKGDIPEGYSVSREKKERFSLILESASTNQTSMYLCASNEAGGPYEQYFGPGTRLTVT.

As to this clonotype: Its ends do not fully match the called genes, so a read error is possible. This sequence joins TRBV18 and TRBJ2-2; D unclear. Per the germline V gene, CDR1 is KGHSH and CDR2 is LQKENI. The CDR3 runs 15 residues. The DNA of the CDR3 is TGTGCCAGCTCACCCCAAATGGGGAACGCCGGGGAGCTGTTTTTT. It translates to CASSPQMGNAGELFF.

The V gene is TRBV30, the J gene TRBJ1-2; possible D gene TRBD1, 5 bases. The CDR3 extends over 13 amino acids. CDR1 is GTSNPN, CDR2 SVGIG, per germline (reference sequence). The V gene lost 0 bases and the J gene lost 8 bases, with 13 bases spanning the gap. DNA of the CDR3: TGTGCCTGGAGTGTCGCCCAGGGACGGGGCTACACCTTC. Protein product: CAWSVAQGRGYTF.

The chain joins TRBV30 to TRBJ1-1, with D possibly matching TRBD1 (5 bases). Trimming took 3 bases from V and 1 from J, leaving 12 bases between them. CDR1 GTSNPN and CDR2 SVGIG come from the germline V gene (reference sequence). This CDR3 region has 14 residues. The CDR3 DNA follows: TGTGCCTGGAGGAGGGGTGTGGAGAACACTGAAGCTTTCTTT. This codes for CAWRRGVENTEAFF.

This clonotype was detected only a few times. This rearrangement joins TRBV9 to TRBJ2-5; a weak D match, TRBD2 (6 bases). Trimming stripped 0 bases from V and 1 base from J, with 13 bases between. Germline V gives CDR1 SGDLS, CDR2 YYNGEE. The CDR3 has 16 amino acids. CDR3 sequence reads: CASSVVGTGLQETQYF. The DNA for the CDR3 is TGTGCCAGCAGCGTAGTGGGGACTGGCCTCCAAGAGACCCAGTACTTC.

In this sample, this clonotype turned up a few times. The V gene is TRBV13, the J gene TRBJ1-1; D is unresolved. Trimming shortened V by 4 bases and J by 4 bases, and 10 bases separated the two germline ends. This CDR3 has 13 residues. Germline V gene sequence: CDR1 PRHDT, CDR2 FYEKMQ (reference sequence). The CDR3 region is CASSSRHPTEAFF. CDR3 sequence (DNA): TGTGCCAGCAGCTCGCGGCACCCCACTGAAGCTTTCTTT.

This chain's CDR3 is CASSSLVSGQARSGANVLTF. CDR3 coding DNA: TGTGCCAGCAGTTCGCTGGTTTCGGGACAGGCCCGCTCTGGGGCCAACGTCCTGACTTTC. The rearrangement links TRBV6-2 or TRBV6-3 to TRBJ2-6, with 8 bases aligning to TRBD1. Trimming cost V 4 bases and J 0 bases; bases outside gene matches: 14. Looked up from germline, CDR1 is MNHEY and CDR2 is SVGEGT. The CDR3 runs to 20 residues.

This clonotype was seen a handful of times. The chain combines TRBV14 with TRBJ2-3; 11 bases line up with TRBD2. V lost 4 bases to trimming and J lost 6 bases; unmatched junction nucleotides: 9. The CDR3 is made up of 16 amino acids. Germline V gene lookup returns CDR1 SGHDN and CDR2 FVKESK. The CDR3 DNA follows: TGTGCCAGCAGCCGGTCCATAGCGGGGGGGGCGGATACGCAGTATTTT. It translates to CASSRSIAGGADTQYF.